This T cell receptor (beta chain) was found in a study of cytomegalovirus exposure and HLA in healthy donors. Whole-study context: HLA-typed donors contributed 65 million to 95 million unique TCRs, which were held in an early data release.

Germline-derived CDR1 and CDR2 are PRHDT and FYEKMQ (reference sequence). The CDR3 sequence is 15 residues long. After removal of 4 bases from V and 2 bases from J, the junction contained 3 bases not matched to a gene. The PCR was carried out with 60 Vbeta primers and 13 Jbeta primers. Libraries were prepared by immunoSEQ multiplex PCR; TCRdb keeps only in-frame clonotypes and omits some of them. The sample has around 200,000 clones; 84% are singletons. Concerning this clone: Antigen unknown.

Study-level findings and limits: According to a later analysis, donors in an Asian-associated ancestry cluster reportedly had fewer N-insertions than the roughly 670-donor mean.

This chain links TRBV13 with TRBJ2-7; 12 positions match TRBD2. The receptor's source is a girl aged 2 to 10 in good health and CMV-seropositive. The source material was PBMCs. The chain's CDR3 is CASSSLAGGPYEQYF. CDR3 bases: TGTGCCAGCAGCTCCCTAGCGGGGGGGCCCTACGAGCAGTACTTC. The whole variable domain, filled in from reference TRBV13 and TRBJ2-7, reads AAGVIQSPRHLIKEKRETATLKCYPIPRHDTVYWYQQGPGQDPQFLISFYEKMQSDKGSIPDRFSAQQFSDYHSELNMSSLELGDSALYFCASSSLAGGPYEQYFGPGTRLTVT.